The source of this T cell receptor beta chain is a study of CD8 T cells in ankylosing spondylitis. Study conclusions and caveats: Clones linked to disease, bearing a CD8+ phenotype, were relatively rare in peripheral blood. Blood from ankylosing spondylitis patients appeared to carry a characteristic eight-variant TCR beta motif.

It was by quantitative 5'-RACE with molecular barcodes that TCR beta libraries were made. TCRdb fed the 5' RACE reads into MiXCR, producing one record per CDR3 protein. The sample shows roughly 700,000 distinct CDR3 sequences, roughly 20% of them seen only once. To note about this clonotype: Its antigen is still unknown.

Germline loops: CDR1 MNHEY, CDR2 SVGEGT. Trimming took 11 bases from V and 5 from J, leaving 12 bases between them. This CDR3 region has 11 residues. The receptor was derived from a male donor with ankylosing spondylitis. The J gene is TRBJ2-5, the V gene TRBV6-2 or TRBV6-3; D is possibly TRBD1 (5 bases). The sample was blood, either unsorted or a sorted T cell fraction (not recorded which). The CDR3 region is CAAAGLETQYF. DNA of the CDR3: TGTGCCGCGGCAGGGCTGGAGACCCAGTACTTC.